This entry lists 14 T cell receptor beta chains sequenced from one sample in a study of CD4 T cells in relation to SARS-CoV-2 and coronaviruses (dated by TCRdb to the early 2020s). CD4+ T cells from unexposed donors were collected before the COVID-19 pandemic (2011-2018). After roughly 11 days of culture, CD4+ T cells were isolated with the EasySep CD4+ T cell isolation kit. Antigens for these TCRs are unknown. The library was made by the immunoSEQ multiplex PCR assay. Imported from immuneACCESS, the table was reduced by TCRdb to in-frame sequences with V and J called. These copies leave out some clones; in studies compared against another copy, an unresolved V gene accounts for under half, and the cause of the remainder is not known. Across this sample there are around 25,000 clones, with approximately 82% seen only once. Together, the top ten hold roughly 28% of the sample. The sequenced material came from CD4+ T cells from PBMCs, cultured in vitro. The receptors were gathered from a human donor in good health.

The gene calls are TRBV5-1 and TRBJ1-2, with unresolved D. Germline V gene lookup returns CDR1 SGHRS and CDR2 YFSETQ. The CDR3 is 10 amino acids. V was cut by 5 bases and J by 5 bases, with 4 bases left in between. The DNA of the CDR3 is TGCGCCAGCAGGGGGTATGGCTACACCTTC. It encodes CASRGYGYTF.

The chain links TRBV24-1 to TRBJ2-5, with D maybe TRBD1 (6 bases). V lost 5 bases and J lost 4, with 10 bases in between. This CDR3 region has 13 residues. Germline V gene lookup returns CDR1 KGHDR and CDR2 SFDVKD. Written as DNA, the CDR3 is TGTGCCACCAGTGTTGGGGGCGGAGAGACCCAGTACTTC. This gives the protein CATSVGGGETQYF.

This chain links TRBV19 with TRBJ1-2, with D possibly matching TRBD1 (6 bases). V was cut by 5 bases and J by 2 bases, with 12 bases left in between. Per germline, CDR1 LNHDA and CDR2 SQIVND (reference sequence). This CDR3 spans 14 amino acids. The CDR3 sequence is CASSPRTVNYGYTF. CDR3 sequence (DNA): TGTGCCAGTAGTCCCCGGACAGTCAACTATGGCTACACCTTC.

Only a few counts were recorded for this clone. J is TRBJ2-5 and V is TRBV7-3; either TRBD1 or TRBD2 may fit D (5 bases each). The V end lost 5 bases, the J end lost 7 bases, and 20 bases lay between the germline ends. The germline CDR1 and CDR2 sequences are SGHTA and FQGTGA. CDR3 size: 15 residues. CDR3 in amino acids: CASSPQWGSRGTQYF. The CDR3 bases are TGTGCCAGCAGCCCCCAGTGGGGGTCTCGAGGGACCCAGTACTTC.

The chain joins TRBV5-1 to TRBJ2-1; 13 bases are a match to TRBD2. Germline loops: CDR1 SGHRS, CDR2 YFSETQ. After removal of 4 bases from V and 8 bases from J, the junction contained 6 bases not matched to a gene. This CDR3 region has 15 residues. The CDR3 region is CASSPGLAGAHEQFF. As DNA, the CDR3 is TGCGCCAGCAGCCCCGGACTAGCGGGAGCCCATGAGCAGTTCTTC.

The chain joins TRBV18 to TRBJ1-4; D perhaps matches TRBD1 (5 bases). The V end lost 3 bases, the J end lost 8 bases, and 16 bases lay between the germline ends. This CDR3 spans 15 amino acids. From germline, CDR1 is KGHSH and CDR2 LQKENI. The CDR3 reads CASSPGEAPREKLFF. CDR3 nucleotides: TGTGCCAGCTCACCGGGGGAGGCCCCAAGGGAAAAACTGTTTTTT.

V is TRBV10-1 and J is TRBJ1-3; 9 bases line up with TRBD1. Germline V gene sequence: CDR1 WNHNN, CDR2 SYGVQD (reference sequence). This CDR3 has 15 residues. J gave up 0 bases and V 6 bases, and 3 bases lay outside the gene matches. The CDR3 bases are TGCGCCAGCAGGGACAGGGGTTTCTCTGGAAACACCATATATTTT. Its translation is CASRDRGFSGNTIYF.

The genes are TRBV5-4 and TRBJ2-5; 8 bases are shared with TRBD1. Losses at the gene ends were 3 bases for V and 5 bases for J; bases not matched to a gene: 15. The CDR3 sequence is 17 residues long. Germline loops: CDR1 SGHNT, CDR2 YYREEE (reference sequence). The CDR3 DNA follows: TGTGCCAGCAGCTCTCCTGAAAGGACAGGGAGTAGGGAGACCCAGTACTTC. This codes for CASSSPERTGSRETQYF. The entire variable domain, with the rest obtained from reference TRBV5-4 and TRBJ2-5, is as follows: ETGVTQSPTHLIKTRGQQVTLRCSSQSGHNTVSWYQQALGQGPQFIFQYYREEENGRGNFPPRFSGLQFPNYSSELNVNALELDDSALYLCASSSPERTGSRETQYFGPGTRLLVL.

The CDR3: CASSLWDRGTEAFF. CDR3 DNA: TGTGCCAGCAGCTTATGGGACAGGGGGACTGAAGCTTTCTTT. The V and J genes are TRBV5-4 and TRBJ1-1; 11 bases are a match to TRBD1. The CDR3 extends over 14 amino acids. V lost 2 bases to trimming and J lost 5 bases; unmatched junction nucleotides: 2. CDR1 is SGHNT and CDR2 is YYREEE in the germline V gene (reference sequence).

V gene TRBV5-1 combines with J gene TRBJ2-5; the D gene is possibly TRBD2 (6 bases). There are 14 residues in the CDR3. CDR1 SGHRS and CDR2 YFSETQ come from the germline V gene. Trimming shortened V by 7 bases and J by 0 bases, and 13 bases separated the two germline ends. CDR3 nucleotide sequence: TGCGCCAGCGCATCGGGAGAGTACCAAGAGACCCAGTACTTC. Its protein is CASASGEYQETQYF.

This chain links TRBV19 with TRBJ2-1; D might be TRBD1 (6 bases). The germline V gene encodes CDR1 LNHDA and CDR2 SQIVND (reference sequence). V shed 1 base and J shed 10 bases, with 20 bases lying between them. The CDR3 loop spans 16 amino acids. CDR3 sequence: CASSIGSRGPVTEQFF. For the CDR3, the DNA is TGTGCCAGTAGTATAGGGTCCAGGGGTCCGGTGACCGAGCAGTTCTTC.

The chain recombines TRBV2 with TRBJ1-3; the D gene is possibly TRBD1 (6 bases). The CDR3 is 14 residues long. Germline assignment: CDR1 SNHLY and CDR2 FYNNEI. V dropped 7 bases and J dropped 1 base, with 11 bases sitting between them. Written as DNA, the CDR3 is TGTGCCAGCAAGCCGGGGGCGTCTGGAAACACCATATATTTT. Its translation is CASKPGASGNTIYF.

The DNA of the CDR3 is TGCGCCAGCAGCTTGGGAACCGAAAACATTCAGTACTTC. This codes for CASSLGTENIQYF. V gene TRBV5-1 combines with J gene TRBJ2-4; D remains ambiguous. The CDR3 length is 13 residues. V was pared by 0 bases and J by 5 bases, with 6 bases between. Germline V lookup: CDR1 SGHRS, CDR2 YFSETQ.

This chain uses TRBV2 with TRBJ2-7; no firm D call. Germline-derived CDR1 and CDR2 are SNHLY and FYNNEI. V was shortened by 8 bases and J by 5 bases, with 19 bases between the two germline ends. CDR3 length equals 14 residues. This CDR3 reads CASRSTFPPHEQYF. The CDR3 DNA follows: TGTGCCAGCCGCTCTACGTTCCCCCCCCACGAGCAGTACTTC.